This T cell receptor (beta chain) was captured in a study of T cells in Graves' hyperthyroidism and ophthalmopathy. Subjects with ophthalmopathy showed a Clinical Activity Score no lower than 3, a NOSPECS grade no lower than 4, and a duration shorter than 3 months. Pregnant or lactating patients were excluded, as were those with uncontrolled infection or other autoimmune disease. Every diagnosis used clinical symptoms, serum thyroxine and TRAb, thyroid ultrasound and orbital computed tomography. RNA transcripts provided the source from which TCR beta CDR3 regions were amplified. The TCR CDR3 was amplified in a first-round RT-PCR using the HTBI primer set. TCRdb re-analysed the multiplex PCR reads in MiXCR, keeping a single row per CDR3 protein. This table has 500,000 or so distinct CDR3 sequences, around 16% appearing once. The length of the CDR3 is 15 residues. Per the germline V gene, CDR1 is DFQATT and CDR2 is SNEGSKA (reference sequence). Trimming took 5 bases from V and 2 from J, leaving 18 bases between them.

This TCR came from a woman aged 30 to 39 with Graves' ophthalmopathy. This chain connects TRBV20-1 to TRBJ2-5; D is unresolved. The sample consisted of blood. In DNA form, the CDR3 reads TGCAGTGCTGCAAACGAGGCTACCGCTCAAGAGACCCAGTACTTC. It yields the protein CSAANEATAQETQYF.